This T cell receptor beta chain was sequenced during a study of cytomegalovirus exposure and HLA in healthy donors. Across the whole study: From HLA-typed donors, an early data release held 70 million to 95 million unique TCRs.

On this clone: Antigen: not known.

Study outcomes and limitations: Certain indistinguishable V segments, among them TRBV6-2 and TRBV6-3, were excluded. The classifier was said to identify cytomegalovirus status with high specificity and sensitivity.

The CDR3 runs 13 residues. V shed 3 bases and J shed 5 bases, with 8 bases lying between them. The V gene's germline CDR1 is MNHNS and CDR2 SASEGT. Use of 60 Vbeta and 13 Jbeta primers characterized the PCR. Original handling: It was a later analysis that counted roughly 79 million unique TCR beta chains, of which 9 million to 13 million were shared. Method: immunoSEQ multiplex PCR; TCRdb's copy keeps in-frame clones and lacks some. That table is the source of V, J and clone size, and D and trimming were worked out from the DNA. The sample records tens of thousands of clones, roughly 78% being singletons.

This chain connects TRBV6-1 to TRBJ2-1; no firm D call. Sequenced material: PBMCs. The clonotype was recovered from a man between 40 and 49 years old in good health and CMV-seronegative. This chain's CDR3 is CASSEGRNNEQFF. CDR3 bases: TGTGCCAGCAGTGAGGGCCGGAACAATGAGCAGTTCTTC.